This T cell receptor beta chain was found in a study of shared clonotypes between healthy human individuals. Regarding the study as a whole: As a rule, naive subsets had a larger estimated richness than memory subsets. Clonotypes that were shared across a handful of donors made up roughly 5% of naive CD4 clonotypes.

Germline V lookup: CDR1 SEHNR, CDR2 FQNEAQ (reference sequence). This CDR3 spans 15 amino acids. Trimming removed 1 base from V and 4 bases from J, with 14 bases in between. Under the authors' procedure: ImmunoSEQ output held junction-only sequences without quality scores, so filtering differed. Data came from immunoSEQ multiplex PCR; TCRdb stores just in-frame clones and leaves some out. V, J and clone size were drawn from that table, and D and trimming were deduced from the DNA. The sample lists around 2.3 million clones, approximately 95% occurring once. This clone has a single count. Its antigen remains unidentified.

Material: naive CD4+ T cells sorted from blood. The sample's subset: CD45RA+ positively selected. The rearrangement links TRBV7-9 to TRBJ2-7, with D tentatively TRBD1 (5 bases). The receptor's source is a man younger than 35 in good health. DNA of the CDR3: TGTGCCAGCAGCTTAGGGACACACGAAAAGTACGAGCAGTACTTC. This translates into CASSLGTHEKYEQYF.